A single sample is the source of the 10 T cell receptor beta chains below, sequenced in a study of beta chain features in type 1 diabetes. The entirety of the isolated RNA underwent reverse transcription, so expressed TCRB transcripts were sequenced. Sequencing was performed with immunoSEQ multiplex PCR; in TCRdb, only in-frame clones are kept and a portion is missing. The repertoire consists of 450,000 to 550,000 clones, with roughly 31% occurring once and the leading ten covering 0.05% to 0.07%. Sequencing used naive CD4+ T cells from blood. The source is a man between 18 and 35 years old in good health.

The chain combines TRBV4-1 with TRBJ2-3; D ambiguous. The V gene's germline CDR1 is MGHRA and CDR2 YSYEKL. This CDR3 contains 13 residues. The ends were cut back, 0 bases at V and 4 bases at J, with 5 bases in the middle. CDR3 coding DNA: TGCGCCAGCAGCCAAGAGATAGCAGATACGCAGTATTTT. It is translated as CASSQEIADTQYF.

For the CDR3, the DNA is TGTGCCAGCGCCAGGGACTCAGGAGAGACCCAGTACTTC. Translation: CASARDSGETQYF. The rearrangement joins TRBV2 to TRBJ2-5, with D perhaps TRBD2 (6 bases). Deletions cut 8 bases from V and 4 bases from J, with 14 bases between. The CDR3 is 13 amino acids. Germline V gene sequence: CDR1 SNHLY, CDR2 FYNNEI.

This rearrangement joins TRBV11-2 to TRBJ2-7; 7 bases align to TRBD2. This CDR3 is built from 15 residues. V dropped 4 bases and J dropped 5; count of bases not matched to a gene: 11. CDR1 and CDR2 (germline): SGHAT, FQNNGV. The CDR3 region has the DNA TGTGCCAGCAGCTCCCTCGGCGGGAGAGAACACGAGCAGTACTTC. Translation: CASSSLGGREHEQYF.

The chain uses TRBV30 and TRBJ1-5, with TRBD1 identical over 10 bases. Germline loops: CDR1 GTSNPN, CDR2 SVGIG (reference sequence). V lost 7 bases and J lost 1; bases outside the gene matches: 4. The CDR3 extends over 14 amino acids. CDR3 sequence: CASTGGLSNQPQHF. The CDR3 DNA is TGTGCCTCGACAGGGGGCTTAAGCAATCAGCCCCAGCATTTT.

The chain links TRBV6-5 to TRBJ1-5; D gene uncertain. Germline CDR1 MNHEY, CDR2 SVGAGI. Trimming removed 4 bases from V and 5 bases from J, with 15 bases in between. The CDR3 runs 15 residues. The CDR3 sequence: CASSSWAPGDQPQHF. DNA of the CDR3: TGTGCCAGCAGTTCCTGGGCCCCTGGGGATCAGCCCCAGCATTTT.

V gene TRBV30 combines with J gene TRBJ2-5, with 11 bases fitting TRBD2. The CDR3 runs 13 residues. The germline V gene encodes CDR1 GTSNPN and CDR2 SVGIG (reference sequence). J gave up 5 bases and V 5 bases, and 4 bases lay outside the gene matches. In DNA, the CDR3 is TGTGCCTGGGGGACTAGCGGAGCGGAGACCCAGTACTTC. It is translated as CAWGTSGAETQYF.

The chain carries TRBV28 and TRBJ2-3; D gene ambiguous. V dropped 4 bases and J dropped 8 bases, with 10 bases sitting between them. The CDR3 is 12 residues long. Germline CDR1 and CDR2: MDHEN and SYDVKM. This CDR3 is CASSSTGVTQYF. CDR3 DNA: TGTGCCAGCAGTTCGACTGGGGTTACGCAGTATTTT. Full variable domain (remainder filled in from reference TRBV28 and TRBJ2-3): DVKVTQSSRYLVKRTGEKVFLECVQDMDHENMFWYRQDPGLGLRLIYFSYDVKMKEKGDIPEGYSVSREKKERFSLILESASTNQTSMYLCASSSTGVTQYFGPGTRLTVL.

The gene calls are TRBV30 and TRBJ2-7; 15 bases line up with TRBD2. This CDR3 has 14 amino acids. Germline trimming cut 5 bases from V and 7 bases from J; bases unmatched to any gene: 6. Per the germline V gene, CDR1 is GTSNPN and CDR2 is SVGIG (reference sequence). Here the CDR3 DNA reads TGTGCCTGGGGTTCGGGACTAGCGGGAGGTGAGCAGTACTTC. Translating it yields CAWGSGLAGGEQYF.

In its sample, this clone was seen a few times. The same CDR3 is also encoded by other DNA sequences in this sample. V and J are TRBV5-1 and TRBJ2-5; possibly TRBD1 for D (6 bases). Germline V gene sequence: CDR1 SGHRS, CDR2 YFSETQ. Deletions cut 0 bases from V and 4 bases from J, with 10 bases between. The CDR3 length is 14 residues. The CDR3 DNA is TGCGCCAGCAGCTTGGCCCCAGGGGTAGAGACCCAGTACTTC. Its protein is CASSLAPGVETQYF.

The chain has TRBV2 and TRBJ2-1; maybe TRBD2 (6 bases). Germline CDR1 reads SNHLY; CDR2 reads FYNNEI. Trimming stripped 4 bases from V and 4 bases from J, with 14 bases between. The CDR3 has 15 residues. Here the CDR3 reads CASSARLAPYNEQFF. CDR3 bases: TGTGCCAGCAGTGCGAGGCTAGCGCCGTACAATGAGCAGTTCTTC.